This entry lists 14 T cell receptor beta chains sequenced from one sample in a study of graft-versus-host responses after intestinal transplantation. This table comes from immunoSEQ multiplex PCR, and its TCRdb copy is limited to in-frame clones, with some not included. The sample records about 89,000 clones, just over 90% being singletons. For these TCRs, the target antigens are not known. The sequencing used unstimulated CD8+ T cells sorted from spleen or lymph node cells, collected before intestinal transplant. All receptors come from a human donor who received an intestinal transplant.

As concerns this clone: At one end, the junction sequence differs from germline, possibly due to a read error. J is TRBJ2-1 and V is TRBV15; the match to TRBD2 covers 14 bases. The CDR3 has 19 amino acids. Germline CDR1 is LNHNV and CDR2 is YYDKDF (reference sequence). The chain's CDR3 is CATRRAPRTSGGYYNEQFF. CDR3 DNA: TGTGCCACCAGAAGAGCTCCTAGGACTAGCGGGGGGTATTACAATGAGCAGTTCTTC.

This chain uses TRBV30 with TRBJ1-1, with 10 bases matching TRBD1. This CDR3 contains 13 residues. V lost 4 bases and J lost 6; bases outside the gene matches: 5. Germline V gene lookup returns CDR1 GTSNPN and CDR2 SVGIG (reference sequence). CDR3 nucleotides: TGTGCCTGGACTTCCGGGACAGGGGCTGAAGCTTTCTTT. Its translation: CAWTSGTGAEAFF.

V gene TRBV2 combines with J gene TRBJ2-7; 11 positions agree with TRBD2. CDR1 and CDR2 from the germline V gene are SNHLY and FYNNEI. Germline trimming cut 7 bases from V and 5 bases from J; bases unmatched to any gene: 7. CDR3 length: 14 amino acids. The CDR3 loop is CASIIAGGLDEQYF. The CDR3 DNA reads TGTGCCAGCATCATAGCGGGGGGGCTGGACGAGCAGTACTTC.

The chain uses TRBV7-2 and TRBJ2-7; tentatively, D is TRBD2 (6 bases). The CDR3 is made up of 14 amino acids. CDR1 is SGHTA and CDR2 is FQGNSA in the germline V gene. V lost 4 bases and J lost 3, with 13 bases in between. The CDR3 DNA is TGTGCCAGCAGCTGGGGACTCGGAGACTACGAGCAGTACTTC. Residues: CASSWGLGDYEQYF.

The chain joins TRBV27 to TRBJ1-4, with D perhaps matching TRBD1 (5 bases). The length of the CDR3 is 17 residues. Germline CDR1 reads MNHEY; CDR2 reads SMNVEV (reference sequence). V was trimmed by 3 bases and J by 0 bases, leaving 14 bases between them. CDR3 region: CASSFGRGPATNEKLFF. As DNA, the CDR3 is TGTGCCAGCAGTTTTGGGAGGGGACCAGCAACTAATGAAAAACTGTTTTTT.

The gene calls are TRBV4-3 and TRBJ2-7, with D possibly being TRBD2 (6 bases). This CDR3 has 15 residues. V was cut by 1 base and J by 1 base, with 11 bases left in between. The germline V gene encodes CDR1 LGHNA and CDR2 YSLEER. CDR3 loop: CASSQGLAPSYEQYF. The CDR3 nucleotides read TGCGCCAGCAGCCAAGGGCTAGCGCCATCCTACGAGCAGTACTTC.

The rearrangement links TRBV4-3 to TRBJ1-2; D gene uncertain. Germline CDR1 is LGHNA and CDR2 is YSLEER. There are 16 residues in the CDR3. V lost 2 bases and J lost 1, with 14 bases in between. The CDR3 DNA follows: TGCGCCAGCAGCCAAACGTTGGCACCGGGTAACTATGGCTACACCTTC. As protein: CASSQTLAPGNYGYTF.

This rearrangement joins TRBV10-1 to TRBJ1-1; 8 nucleotides match TRBD1. The germline gives CDR1 WNHNN, CDR2 SYGVQD (reference sequence). Losses at the gene ends were 3 bases for V and 4 bases for J; bases not matched to a gene: 4. The CDR3 runs to 14 residues. The DNA of the CDR3 is TGCGCCAGCAGTGACCCCGGACAGGGCACTGAAGCTTTCTTT. Its translation: CASSDPGQGTEAFF.

The chain carries TRBV11-2 and TRBJ2-1; 11 bases agree with TRBD2. J gave up 9 bases and V 2 bases, and 6 bases lay outside the gene matches. Per germline, CDR1 SGHAT and CDR2 FQNNGV. The CDR3 extends over 15 amino acids. The CDR3 sequence is CASSLYTSGGGEQFF. The CDR3 DNA follows: TGTGCCAGCAGCTTATATACTAGCGGGGGCGGTGAGCAGTTCTTC.

Details on this clone: An end of the junction does not agree with germline; a read error may underlie this. The V call is TRBV6-6, the J call TRBJ2-3, with D possibly matching TRBD2 (6 bases). This CDR3 contains 15 residues. Germline V gene data show CDR1 as MNHNY and CDR2 as SVGAGI (reference sequence). CDR3 in amino acids: CASSLVEGGADRQYF. DNA of the CDR3: TGTGCCAGCAGTCTGGTCGAAGGCGGGGCAGATAGGCAGTATTTT.

The V call is TRBV7-9, the J call TRBJ1-1; TRBD1 matches at 7 bases. Trimming at V came to 5 bases and at J to 4 bases, leaving 7 bases not matched to a gene. CDR1 SEHNR and CDR2 FQNEAQ come from the germline V gene (reference sequence). The length of the CDR3 is 14 residues. Here the CDR3 reads CASSPTGLGTEAFF. CDR3 DNA sequence: TGTGCCAGCAGCCCGACAGGGTTGGGCACTGAAGCTTTCTTT. Complete variable domain (other parts from reference TRBV7-9 and TRBJ1-1): DTGVSQNPRHKITKRGQNVTFRCDPISEHNRLYWYRQTLGQGPEFLTYFQNEAQLEKSRLLSDRFSAERPKGSFSTLEIQRTEQGDSAMYLCASSPTGLGTEAFFGQGTRLTVV.

This chain uses TRBV10-3 with TRBJ1-2, with 7 bases matching TRBD1. V lost 2 bases to trimming and J lost 4 bases; unmatched junction nucleotides: 7. CDR1 is ENHRY and CDR2 is SYGVKD in the germline V gene. The CDR3 runs 15 residues. CDR3: CAISEGTGEAYGYTF. The DNA of the CDR3 is TGTGCCATCAGTGAGGGTACAGGGGAAGCCTATGGCTACACCTTC.

The V and J genes are TRBV4-3 and TRBJ1-1; 7 positions match TRBD1. V shed 0 bases and J 0 bases; nucleotides not matched to a gene: 13. The V gene's germline CDR1 is LGHNA and CDR2 YSLEER. This CDR3 has 19 amino acids. For the CDR3, the DNA is TGCGCCAGCAGCCAAGATCTGACAGGGCCCGTCGCCCTGAACACTGAAGCTTTCTTT. This translates into CASSQDLTGPVALNTEAFF.

V gene TRBV21-1 combines with J gene TRBJ1-6; TRBD1 is the table's D call and was not checked against the DNA. TRBV21-1 constitutes a pseudogene. This CDR3 is built from 16 residues. The CDR3 sequence: CASSAKGDSCNSPLHF. For the CDR3, the DNA is TGTGCCAGCAGCGCAAAAGGGGACAGCTGCAATTCACCCCTCCACTTT.